This T cell receptor (beta chain) was recovered during a study of cytomegalovirus exposure and HLA in healthy donors. Overall study findings and caveats: Productive status was seen about 87% or about 30% of the time for most TCR beta V segments in an earlier analysis.

The PCR was carried out with 60 Vbeta primers and 13 Jbeta primers. Data came from immunoSEQ multiplex PCR; TCRdb stores just in-frame clones and leaves some out. The table lists roughly 150,000 clones, 70% to 80% of them singletons. This clone turned up a few times. Its specificity is unknown. The CDR3 is 17 amino acids. Germline V gene sequence: CDR1 MDHEN, CDR2 SYDVKM. The V segment lost 5 bases and the J segment 6 bases; nucleotides outside the gene matches: 14. V gene TRBV28 combines with J gene TRBJ2-7; TRBD2 aligns across 12 bases. The TCR sequence derives from a woman between 40 and 50 years old in good health and CMV-seronegative. Sequenced: PBMCs. CDR3 protein: CASSDRLAGVGSGEQYF. The DNA of the CDR3 is TGTGCCAGCAGTGACAGACTAGCGGGAGTAGGTTCCGGCGAGCAGTACTTC.